Below are 4 T cell receptor beta chains sequenced from a single sample in a study of blood T cell repertoires in COVID-19 (dated by TCRdb to between 2020 and 2021). The receptor library was made with the immunoSEQ multiplex PCR assay. Held by TCRdb, this immuneACCESS table contains in-frame sequences only and omits some clones. Under half of the omission traces to an unresolved V gene where checked; the cause of the rest is unknown. The table for this sample lists 200,000 to 250,000 clones; approximately 91% of them were counted only once. Of the sample, 2% to 2.5% falls within the top ten clones. The source material was peripheral blood. Every receptor here comes from a woman between 40 and 55 years old who had recovered from COVID-19.

The chain employs TRBV18 and TRBJ2-2, with D maybe TRBD1 (5 bases). The CDR3 sequence is 15 residues long. Looked up from germline, CDR1 is KGHSH and CDR2 is LQKENI. The V and J ends lost 3 bases and 6 bases respectively, with 14 bases between them. The CDR3 reads CASSPDRVVAGELFF. CDR3 sequence (DNA): TGTGCCAGCTCACCTGACAGAGTGGTCGCCGGGGAGCTGTTTTTT.

J is TRBJ2-7 and V is TRBV7-2, with a weak D call TRBD2 (6 bases). Trimming stripped 8 bases from V and 0 bases from J, with 17 bases between. Per the germline V gene, CDR1 is SGHTA and CDR2 is FQGNSA. The CDR3 loop spans 15 amino acids. The CDR3 sequence: CASLTGRGRSYEQYF. CDR3 nucleotide sequence: TGTGCCAGCCTCACGGGGCGGGGCCGCTCCTACGAGCAGTACTTC. The variable domain in full, with the rest retrieved from reference TRBV7-2 and TRBJ2-7, is GAGVSQSPSNKVTEKGKDVELRCDPISGHTALYWYRQSLGQGLEFLIYFQGNSAPDKSGLPSDRFSAERTGGSVSTLTIQRTQQEDSAVYLCASLTGRGRSYEQYFGPGTRLTVT.

The chain employs TRBV19 and TRBJ1-2; 8 bases agree with TRBD1. V trimming: 5 bases; J trimming: 3 bases; junction bases outside the gene matches: 8. Germline V gene data show CDR1 as LNHDA and CDR2 as SQIVND (reference sequence). The CDR3 sequence is 15 residues long. The CDR3 protein is CASSVTTGAHYGYTF. CDR3 coding DNA: TGTGCCAGTAGTGTGACGACAGGGGCTCACTATGGCTACACCTTC.

This clone has only one observation. The chain couples TRBV19 to TRBJ2-2; D remains ambiguous. The CDR3 spans 15 residues. With 0 bases removed from V and 1 base from J, the gap between germline ends came to 6 bases. Germline V gene lookup returns CDR1 LNHDA and CDR2 SQIVND (reference sequence). The CDR3: CASSIDVGNTGELFF. The CDR3 nucleotides are TGTGCCAGTAGTATAGATGTCGGGAACACCGGGGAGCTGTTTTTT.